This TCR beta chain was identified during a study of T cell responses to AZD1222 COVID-19 vaccine. As for this clone: Its antigen is not identified.

Sequenced by immunoSEQ multiplex PCR; TCRdb stores in-frame clones only, minus some. Of more than 110,000 clones in the sample, over 90% are singletons; the top ten hold 3% to 4%. This CDR3 comprises 15 residues. Germline V gene lookup returns CDR1 SGHRS and CDR2 YFSETQ. V was pared by 0 bases and J by 4 bases, with 13 bases between. Second doses at about 4 or about 12 weeks were pooled. Notes on the study in general: Of spike-specific TCRs, nearly half reportedly target regions left unmutated in variants. CD4 TCRs linked to vaccination spanned spike, dominating at 160-218 and 743-854.

The input for sequencing was peripheral blood, taken 28 days after the second AZD1222 dose. The source of this sequence is an adult who received the AZD1222 COVID-19 vaccine. The V and J genes are TRBV5-1 and TRBJ2-5; TRBD2 is a possible D gene (6 bases). The CDR3 protein is CASSLATGVGETQYF. DNA of the CDR3: TGCGCCAGCAGCTTGGCGACGGGAGTAGGAGAGACCCAGTACTTC.